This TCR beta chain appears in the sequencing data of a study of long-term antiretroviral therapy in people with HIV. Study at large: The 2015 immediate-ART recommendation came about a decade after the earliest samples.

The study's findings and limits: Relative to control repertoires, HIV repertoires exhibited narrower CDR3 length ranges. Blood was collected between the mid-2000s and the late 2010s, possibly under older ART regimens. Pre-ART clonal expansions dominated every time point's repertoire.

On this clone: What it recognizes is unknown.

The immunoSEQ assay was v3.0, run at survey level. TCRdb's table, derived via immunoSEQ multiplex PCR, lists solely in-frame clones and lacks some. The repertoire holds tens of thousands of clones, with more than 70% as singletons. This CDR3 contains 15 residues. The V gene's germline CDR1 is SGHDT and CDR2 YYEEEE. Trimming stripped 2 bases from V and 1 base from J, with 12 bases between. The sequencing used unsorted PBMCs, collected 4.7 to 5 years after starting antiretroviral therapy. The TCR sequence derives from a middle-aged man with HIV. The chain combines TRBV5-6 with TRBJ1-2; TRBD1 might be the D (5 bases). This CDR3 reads CASSFWTQLNYGYTF. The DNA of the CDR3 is TGTGCCAGCAGCTTTTGGACACAACTTAACTATGGCTACACCTTC.